The next 10 T cell receptor beta chains were all read from a single sample in a study of cytomegalovirus exposure and HLA in healthy donors. PCR primers comprised 60 Vbeta and 13 Jbeta primers. TCRdb's table, derived via immunoSEQ multiplex PCR, lists solely in-frame clones and lacks some. The sample shows 98,000 or so clones, around three quarters of them seen only once. Sequenced sample: PBMCs. The receptors shown here come from a woman under 30 in good health and CMV-seropositive.

A few counts support this clone. V usage is TRBV10-3 and J usage is TRBJ1-1, with 8 bases fitting TRBD1. Germline V gene lookup returns CDR1 ENHRY and CDR2 SYGVKD. Trimming cost V 3 bases and J 1 base; bases outside gene matches: 1. The CDR3 is 14 residues long. The CDR3 DNA reads as TGTGCCATCAGTGAAGGACAGGGGAACACTGAAGCTTTCTTT. This sequence encodes CAISEGQGNTEAFF.

The J gene is TRBJ2-1, the V gene TRBV5-1; tentatively, D is TRBD2 (5 bases). Trimming shortened V by 1 base and J by 1 base, and 9 bases separated the two germline ends. Germline CDR1 is SGHRS and CDR2 is YFSETQ. The CDR3 contains 15 residues. The CDR3 region is CASSLNGESYNEQFF. In DNA form, the CDR3 reads TGCGCCAGCAGCTTGAACGGGGAATCCTACAATGAGCAGTTCTTC.

V usage is TRBV13 and J usage is TRBJ1-1, with D possibly matching TRBD1 (5 bases). Per the germline V gene, CDR1 is PRHDT and CDR2 is FYEKMQ (reference sequence). The V and J ends lost 5 bases and 0 bases respectively, with 19 bases between them. The CDR3 sequence is 17 residues long. CDR3 sequence reads: CASSQEGLEGMNTEAFF. CDR3 in DNA: TGTGCCAGCAGCCAGGAGGGACTCGAAGGCATGAACACTGAAGCTTTCTTT.

This chain uses TRBV2 with TRBJ2-1; TRBD1 might be the D (6 bases). In germline, CDR1 is SNHLY, CDR2 FYNNEI. This CDR3 comprises 15 residues. Between the trimmed V and J ends, which lost 5 bases and 0 bases, there was a span of 11 bases. CDR3 residues: CASSYRVSSYNEQFF. As DNA, the CDR3 is TGTGCCAGCAGTTACAGGGTTAGCTCCTACAATGAGCAGTTCTTC.

J is TRBJ2-3 and V is TRBV25-1; D call uncertain. With 3 bases removed from V and 4 bases from J, the gap between germline ends came to 5 bases. Germline CDR1 reads MGHDK; CDR2 reads SYGVNS. This CDR3 is 12 amino acids long. The CDR3 DNA sequence: TGTGCCAGCAGTGAGAACTCAGATACGCAGTATTTT. Translated, it gives CASSENSDTQYF.

The V gene is TRBV2, the J gene TRBJ2-5; D is perhaps TRBD1 (5 bases). Trimming pared 6 bases from V and 2 bases from J, leaving 19 bases between. Germline CDR1 SNHLY, CDR2 FYNNEI. This CDR3 region has 16 residues. Here the CDR3 reads CASSRVWGAGQETQYF. The CDR3 DNA sequence: TGTGCCAGCAGCCGAGTCTGGGGCGCAGGGCAAGAGACCCAGTACTTC.

The J gene is TRBJ1-4, the V gene TRBV28; the D is unclear. The CDR3 has 14 residues. CDR1 is MDHEN and CDR2 is SYDVKM in the germline V gene. The germline V and J ends were trimmed by 5 bases and 6 bases, with 13 bases remaining between them. DNA for the CDR3: TGTGCCAGCAGTACCGTCTCCAGTTATGAAAAACTGTTTTTT. Residues: CASSTVSSYEKLFF.

This chain joins TRBV28 and TRBJ2-7; 9 bases agree with TRBD1. The CDR3 runs 17 residues. V lost 1 base, J lost 3 bases, and 10 bases stayed unmatched. The germline CDR1 and CDR2 sequences are MDHEN and SYDVKM. The CDR3: CASSLFVRDRESYEQYF. The CDR3, as DNA: TGTGCCAGCAGTTTATTCGTAAGGGACAGGGAGAGCTACGAGCAGTACTTC.

This sequence joins TRBV4-2 and TRBJ2-3; 9 nucleotides align to TRBD2. The CDR3 runs 14 residues. The V and J ends lost 4 bases and 6 bases, in that order; junction bases with no gene match: 5. Germline CDR1 LGHNA, CDR2 YNFKEQ. Written as DNA, the CDR3 is TGTGCCAGCAGCCCGGGACTAGCCTTTGATACGCAGTATTTT. Residues: CASSPGLAFDTQYF.

This clone has only a few counts. The rearrangement joins TRBV6-4 to TRBJ2-2; D not resolved. Trimming removed 8 bases at V and 3 bases at J, with 7 bases between. Looked up from germline, CDR1 is MRHNA and CDR2 is SNTAGT. This CDR3 has 12 amino acids. DNA for the CDR3: TGTGCCAGCTTATCCTACACCGGGGAGCTGTTTTTT. This encodes CASLSYTGELFF.